What follows are 27 T cell receptor beta chains derived from one specimen sequenced in a study of radiotherapy plus CTLA-4 blockade in lung cancer. The assay was immunoSEQ multiplex PCR, and TCRdb's table has in-frame clones only and misses some. The profile shows tens of thousands of clones, 70% to 85% of them singletons. The sequences come from peripheral blood, collected from a patient treated with radiotherapy plus ipilimumab. These receptors originate from a human donor with non-small cell lung cancer who had a complete response to radiotherapy plus ipilimumab.

This clone was seen a single time. The genes are TRBV5-1 and TRBJ2-5; no firm D call. This CDR3 spans 16 amino acids. V was trimmed by 0 bases and J by 5 bases, leaving 17 bases between them. Looked up from germline, CDR1 is SGHRS and CDR2 is YFSETQ. The chain's CDR3 is CASSLGPKNSGETQYF. The CDR3 region has the DNA TGCGCCAGCAGCTTGGGGCCGAAAAACTCCGGGGAGACCCAGTACTTC. The full variable domain, in which reference TRBV5-1 and TRBJ2-5 provide the parts outside the CDR3, is KAGVTQTPRYLIKTRGQQVTLSCSPISGHRSVSWYQQTPGQGLQFLFEYFSETQRNKGNFPGRFSGRQFSNSRSEMNVSTLELGDSALYLCASSLGPKNSGETQYFGPGTRLLVL.

The V and J genes are TRBV25-1 and TRBJ2-3; 8 nucleotides align to TRBD1. This CDR3 contains 15 residues. V shed 2 bases and J 4 bases; nucleotides not matched to a gene: 5. Germline V gives CDR1 MGHDK, CDR2 SYGVNS. The chain's CDR3 is CASSEGQGASDTQYF. CDR3 nucleotides: TGTGCCAGCAGTGAAGGGCAGGGGGCCTCAGATACGCAGTATTTT.

The chain uses TRBV27 and TRBJ2-7, with 12 bases lining up with TRBD2. Trimming cost V 3 bases and J 5 bases; bases outside gene matches: 8. The CDR3 runs 16 residues. Per germline, CDR1 MNHEY and CDR2 SMNVEV (reference sequence). CDR3 nucleotides: TGTGCCAGCAGTTTGCACCTAGCGGGGGGGCCCCACGAGCAGTACTTC. This codes for CASSLHLAGGPHEQYF.

The chain carries TRBV6-6 and TRBJ2-7; unclear D gene. The CDR3 contains 12 residues. V was pared by 2 bases and J by 4 bases, with 6 bases between. Germline V gene sequence: CDR1 MNHNY, CDR2 SVGAGI (reference sequence). The CDR3 sequence: CASSYIEYEQYF. The CDR3 DNA follows: TGTGCCAGCAGTTACATCGAGTACGAGCAGTACTTC.

The chain is built from TRBV28 and TRBJ1-5; TRBD1 aligns across 7 bases. CDR1 and CDR2 (germline): MDHEN, SYDVKM. With V trimmed by 6 bases and J by 9 bases, 8 bases remained unmatched. This CDR3 spans 13 amino acids. The CDR3: CASSRTGLWPQHF. The CDR3 nucleotides are TGTGCCAGCAGCCGGACAGGCCTGTGGCCCCAGCATTTT.

This chain's CDR3 is CASSGGQGKESYTF. As DNA, the CDR3 is TGCGCCAGCAGCGGGGGACAGGGAAAAGAAAGCTACACCTTC. The rearrangement uses TRBV5-1 and TRBJ1-2, with TRBD1 matching over 9 bases. The germline V gene has CDR1 SGHRS and CDR2 YFSETQ. V lost 4 bases and J lost 9; bases outside the gene matches: 10. This CDR3 comprises 14 residues.

The J gene is TRBJ1-5, the V gene TRBV6-5, with TRBD1 matching over 7 bases. Germline CDR1 reads MNHEY; CDR2 reads SVGAGI. The V segment lost 6 bases and the J segment 2 bases; nucleotides outside the gene matches: 7. The CDR3 loop spans 15 amino acids. The CDR3, as DNA: TGTGCCAGCAGCCCCGGGACAGCACGCAATCAGCCCCAGCATTTT. The encoded protein is CASSPGTARNQPQHF.

There are a few counts of this clone. The V call is TRBV9, the J call TRBJ2-7; tentatively, D is TRBD1 or TRBD2 (5 bases each). Looked up from germline, CDR1 is SGDLS and CDR2 is YYNGEE. The CDR3 length is 14 residues. Trimming took off 4 bases at V and 1 base at J, with 12 bases between the two ends. The chain's CDR3 is CASSPGQSSYEQYF. In DNA form, the CDR3 reads TGTGCCAGCAGCCCGGGGCAGTCGTCCTACGAGCAGTACTTC.

Here the CDR3 DNA reads TGTGCCAGCAGCTTCCAGTGGACACTAACAGGAGAGACCCAGTACTTC. Translated: CASSFQWTLTGETQYF. This chain connects TRBV7-8 to TRBJ2-5, with D possibly matching TRBD1 (5 bases). There are 16 residues in the CDR3. The germline V and J ends were trimmed by 3 bases and 4 bases, with 18 bases remaining between them. The germline V gene encodes CDR1 SGHVS and CDR2 FQNEAQ.

This clone was counted a single time. V gene TRBV7-6 combines with J gene TRBJ2-7; D uncertain. This CDR3 spans 14 amino acids. Trimming took off 5 bases at V and 4 bases at J, with 15 bases between the two ends. Germline V gene data show CDR1 as SGHVS and CDR2 as FNYEAQ. CDR3 sequence: CASSISTENYEQYF. The CDR3 DNA reads TGTGCCAGCAGCATCTCGACGGAAAATTACGAGCAGTACTTC.

This clone has just one count. One end of the junction does not line up with germline, which may come from a read error. The J gene is TRBJ2-2, the V gene TRBV9; 7 nucleotides agree with TRBD1. The germline V gene has CDR1 SGDLS and CDR2 YYNGEE. This CDR3 has 19 amino acids. CDR3 residues: CASTVRGLGRGANTGELFF. For the CDR3, the DNA is TGTGCCAGCACCGTAAGGGGGCTAGGTCGAGGTGCGAACACCGGGGAGCTGTTTTTT.

The gene calls are TRBV29-1 and TRBJ2-2; D ambiguous. The CDR3 has 11 residues. Germline V gives CDR1 SQVTM, CDR2 ANQGSEA. Trimming removed 6 bases from V and 5 bases from J, with 7 bases in between. Here the CDR3 DNA reads TGCAGCGTCCCCGGGACCGGGGAGCTGTTTTTT. Residues: CSVPGTGELFF.

The chain uses TRBV5-1 and TRBJ1-1; D is unclear. The V gene's germline CDR1 is SGHRS and CDR2 YFSETQ. The CDR3 is 14 amino acids. The V end was cut by 0 bases, the J end by 5 bases, with 11 bases between. The CDR3 loop reads CASSLGQAYTEAFF. The CDR3 DNA sequence: TGCGCCAGCAGCTTGGGTCAAGCATATACTGAAGCTTTCTTT.

This clone has a handful of counts. The CDR3 region has the DNA TGTGCCAGCAGCCCCCGGGGTGGATCTAGCACAGATACGCAGTATTTT. As protein: CASSPRGGSSTDTQYF. The chain has TRBV7-8 and TRBJ2-3, with a weak D call TRBD2 (5 bases). V lost 5 bases to trimming and J lost 0 bases, with 15 bases between them. This CDR3 spans 16 amino acids. From germline, CDR1 is SGHVS and CDR2 FQNEAQ.

This chain connects TRBV7-6 to TRBJ1-1, with D maybe TRBD1 (5 bases). Trimming stripped 1 base from V and 5 bases from J, with 14 bases between. CDR3 length equals 15 residues. Germline CDR1 reads SGHVS; CDR2 reads FNYEAQ. As DNA, the CDR3 is TGTGCCAGCAGCTTAGGCCTGGGGGAGCGGACTGAAGCTTTCTTT. Its translation is CASSLGLGERTEAFF. Full variable domain (outside the CDR3, taken from reference TRBV7-6 and TRBJ1-1): GAGVSQSPRYKVTKRGQDVALRCDPISGHVSLYWYRQALGQGPEFLTYFNYEAQQDKSGLPNDRFSAERPEGSISTLTIQRTEQRDSAMYRCASSLGLGERTEAFFGQGTRLTVV.

The gene calls are TRBV6-5 and TRBJ2-7; D might be TRBD1 (6 bases). The CDR3 spans 13 residues. Trimming took off 5 bases at V and 3 bases at J, with 11 bases between the two ends. Germline CDR1 is MNHEY and CDR2 is SVGAGI. CDR3 in amino acids: CASSAGVVYEQYF. DNA for the CDR3: TGTGCCAGCAGTGCAGGGGTAGTCTACGAGCAGTACTTC.

This clone showed up just a few times. The rearrangement links TRBV2 to TRBJ2-1; 9 bases align to TRBD1. This CDR3 contains 13 residues. V lost 6 bases, J lost 8 bases, and 5 bases stayed unmatched. Looked up from germline, CDR1 is SNHLY and CDR2 is FYNNEI. CDR3 coding DNA: TGTGCCAGCAGCCTGACAGGGGGAGATGAGCAGTTCTTC. Its protein product is CASSLTGGDEQFF.

There are a few counts of this clone. The rearrangement links TRBV7-9 to TRBJ2-3; no definite D call. Germline lookup yields CDR1 SEHNR and CDR2 FQNEAQ (reference sequence). V lost 2 bases and J lost 3, with 6 bases in between. CDR3 size: 13 residues. The CDR3 DNA reads TGTGCCAGCAGCTTAAGGGAAACAGATACGCAGTATTTT. This codes for CASSLRETDTQYF.

V and J are TRBV9 and TRBJ1-1; D remains unclear. Trimming removed 0 bases from V and 4 bases from J, with 7 bases in between. The CDR3 covers 13 residues. Germline V gene data show CDR1 as SGDLS and CDR2 as YYNGEE. CDR3 in amino acids: CASSVVSSTEAFF. For the CDR3, the DNA is TGTGCCAGCAGCGTAGTTTCCTCCACTGAAGCTTTCTTT.

The rearrangement joins TRBV4-1 to TRBJ2-5; D may match TRBD1 or TRBD2 (5 bases each). TRBJ2-7 matches the DNA end more closely, so the J call is doubtful. The CDR3 runs to 15 residues. The germline V gene has CDR1 MGHRA and CDR2 YSYEKL. The CDR3 DNA is TGCGCCAGCAGCCTTAACGGGGCTCCATCCTACGAGCAGTACTTC. Its protein product is CASSLNGAPSYEQYF.

This clone was seen only once. The chain is built from TRBV6-5 and TRBJ2-5, with D unclear. Looked up from germline, CDR1 is MNHEY and CDR2 is SVGAGI. The V end was cut by 6 bases, the J end by 3 bases, with 5 bases between. The CDR3 has 11 residues. The CDR3 DNA is TGTGCCAGCAGCCTTAAAGAGACCCAGTACTTC. It translates to CASSLKETQYF.

The chain combines TRBV30 with TRBJ2-2; either TRBD1 or TRBD2 may fit D (5 bases each). The CDR3 totals 14 residues. Per germline, CDR1 GTSNPN and CDR2 SVGIG (reference sequence). V dropped 7 bases and J dropped 1 base, with 13 bases sitting between them. Here the CDR3 DNA reads TGTGCCTCCTCGGGGCACCTGAACACCGGGGAGCTGTTTTTT. This encodes CASSGHLNTGELFF.

V is TRBV19 and J is TRBJ2-3; no clear D gene. This CDR3 has 10 residues. CDR1 is LNHDA, CDR2 SQIVND, per germline (reference sequence). Between the trimmed V and J ends, which lost 10 bases and 6 bases, there was a span of 8 bases. The chain's CDR3 is CATRTDTQYF. The CDR3 DNA follows: TGTGCCACACGTACCGATACGCAGTATTTT.

The chain is built from TRBV30 and TRBJ2-3; 10 bases are shared with TRBD2. The germline V gene has CDR1 GTSNPN and CDR2 SVGIG (reference sequence). J was trimmed by 1 base and V by 3 bases; bases with no gene match: 4. This CDR3 region has 15 residues. This CDR3 reads CAWRTAGGRTDTQYF. CDR3 DNA: TGTGCCTGGAGGACAGCGGGAGGGCGCACAGATACGCAGTATTTT.

This clone has just one count. This chain connects TRBV10-3 to TRBJ2-7; TRBD2 agrees at 10 bases. V shed 0 bases and J 2 bases; nucleotides not matched to a gene: 4. The germline gives CDR1 ENHRY, CDR2 SYGVKD. The CDR3 is 16 residues long. CDR3 nucleotide sequence: TGTGCCATCAGTGAGTCGGGTAGCGGGGGGACCTACGAGCAGTACTTC. The encoded protein is CAISESGSGGTYEQYF.

This clone appeared a few times. The genes are TRBV5-4 and TRBJ2-5; D uncertain. V dropped 0 bases and J dropped 4 bases, with 10 bases sitting between them. Looked up from germline, CDR1 is SGHNT and CDR2 is YYREEE (reference sequence). This CDR3 has 14 residues. The CDR3 loop is CASSLGEIRETQYF. CDR3 bases: TGTGCCAGCAGCTTGGGTGAGATCAGAGAGACCCAGTACTTC.

In this sample, this clone turned up once. The J gene is TRBJ2-3, the V gene TRBV27, with D possibly TRBD1 on 5 matching bases. V was shortened by 6 bases and J by 6 bases, with 13 bases between the two germline ends. CDR3 length equals 13 residues. Germline assignment: CDR1 MNHEY and CDR2 SMNVEV (reference sequence). The CDR3 DNA follows: TGTGCCAGCAGACGTGGGGCAGCGGATACGCAGTATTTT. Translation gives CASRRGAADTQYF.